One and the same sample provided the 19 T cell receptor beta chains below, sequenced in a study of spatial heterogeneity in lung cancer (dated by TCRdb to the late 2010s). Their antigens remain unidentified. The sample's time point label, decoded: sample taken at primary tumor resection. Overall study outcomes, separate from this receptor: The number of expanded intratumoral alpha and beta TCRs correlated with the tumor nonsynonymous mutation count.

To prepare the library, 5' RACE was applied. This sample was sequenced with a NextSeq 500. TCRdb redid the processing of the public reads, applying fastp at Q25 and MiXCR, and retained in-frame beta chains. Duplicate CDR3 protein sequences are folded into a single record with the most common DNA and genes. This sample is represented by some 11,000 distinct CDR3 sequences; about 8% of them were singletons. In total, the top ten clones hold around a fifth of the sample. The sample in question was lung tumor tissue, obtained at surgery. These receptors came from a female donor with early-stage non-small cell lung cancer.

This clonotype showed up many times. A library made for alpha chains picked up this beta chain off target, so its size means little. The chain uses TRBV7-2 and TRBJ2-1; D is undetermined. CDR3 length: 16 residues. Germline CDR1 reads SGHTA; CDR2 reads FQGNSA. The V end was cut by 5 bases, the J end by 5 bases, with 19 bases between. Here the CDR3 DNA reads TGTGCCAGCAGCCACCCCCGAAACCGGATAAACAATGAGCAGTTCTTC. Its protein is CASSHPRNRINNEQFF.

This clonotype showed up just a few times. Little can be read into the size of this beta chain, an off-target read in a library designed for alpha chains. The V gene is TRBV7-7, the J gene TRBJ2-5; either TRBD1 or TRBD2 may fit D (6 bases each). The CDR3 is 15 amino acids. Between the trimmed V and J ends, which lost 1 base and 3 bases, there was a span of 12 bases. Germline-derived CDR1 and CDR2 are SSHAT and FNYEAQ (reference sequence). CDR3 nucleotide sequence: TGTGCCAGCAGCTTAGGGTCCGGGGGCGAAGAGACCCAGTACTTC. It yields the protein CASSLGSGGEETQYF.

This clonotype has ten or more counts. As an off-target read in a library built for alpha chains, this beta chain has a frequency of little significance. The chain couples TRBV9 to TRBJ1-6, with D perhaps TRBD1 (5 bases). Looked up from germline, CDR1 is SGDLS and CDR2 is YYNGEE. The CDR3 has 16 residues. Trimming took 4 bases from V and 0 from J, leaving 11 bases between them. CDR3 nucleotides: TGTGCCAGCAGCACACGACAGAGCTCCTATAATTCACCCCTCCACTTT. This codes for CASSTRQSSYNSPLHF.

In its sample, this clonotype is medium-sized. Because the library targeted alpha chains, this beta chain is an off-target read whose size means little. The chain employs TRBV12-3 or TRBV12-4 and TRBJ1-2, with a tentative D call TRBD1 (5 bases). V lost 3 bases and J 7 bases, leaving 15 bases between the germline ends. The CDR3 runs to 14 residues. The CDR3 bases are TGTGCCAGCAGTTTGAACCAGGGCTGGGCTGGCTACACCTTC. Translation gives CASSLNQGWAGYTF.

This clonotype appeared many times. The library was prepared for alpha chains; this beta chain is a stray read, so its frequency means little. V gene TRBV18 combines with J gene TRBJ1-3; TRBD1 might be the D (5 bases). This CDR3 comprises 16 residues. CDR1 is KGHSH and CDR2 is LQKENI in the germline V gene. Trimming left V 3 bases short and J 0 bases short, with 12 bases between. This chain's CDR3 is CASSPGTASSGNTIYF. Here the CDR3 DNA reads TGTGCCAGCTCACCTGGGACTGCGAGCTCTGGAAACACCATATATTTT.

About this clonotype itself: As an off-target read in a library built for alpha chains, this beta chain has a frequency of little significance. The rearrangement joins TRBV5-1 to TRBJ2-3; tentatively, D is TRBD1 (5 bases). V lost 3 bases and J 3 bases, leaving 14 bases between the germline ends. The germline CDR1 and CDR2 sequences are SGHRS and YFSETQ. There are 15 residues in the CDR3. DNA of the CDR3: TGCGCCAGCAGCTCGGACAAACCAACAACAGATACGCAGTATTTT. It specifies CASSSDKPTTDTQYF.

This clonotype is medium-sized (0.01 to 0.1%) within its sample. Because this beta chain is a stray read in a library intended to capture alpha chains, its abundance should not be given much weight. This rearrangement joins TRBV29-1 to TRBJ1-1; D gene unclear. V was clipped by 7 bases and J by 3 bases, with 9 bases between them. This CDR3 is 11 amino acids long. Germline values: CDR1 SQVTM, CDR2 ANQGSEA. The chain's CDR3 is CSARGHTEAFF. In DNA, the CDR3 is TGCAGCGCCCGCGGTCACACTGAAGCTTTCTTT.

This clonotype showed up many times. A library prepared for alpha chains yielded this beta chain as an off-target read; its size is of little meaning. J is TRBJ1-5 and V is TRBV12-3 or TRBV12-4; the D is unclear. This CDR3 region has 13 residues. V lost 4 bases, J lost 9 bases, and 13 bases lay in between. The CDR3 region is CASSSTGGRPQHF. In nucleotides, the CDR3 is TGTGCCAGCAGTTCCACCGGAGGGCGGCCCCAGCATTTT.

By share, this clonotype ranks as medium-sized. This beta chain came through as a stray read in a library set up for alpha chains, and its size says little. V and J are TRBV11-2 and TRBJ2-5, with TRBD2 matching over 13 bases. CDR1 SGHAT and CDR2 FQNNGV come from the germline V gene. Losses at the gene ends were 6 bases for V and 1 base for J; bases not matched to a gene: 5. CDR3 length equals 16 residues. CDR3 in amino acids: CASRRLAGGLQETQYF. The CDR3 nucleotides read TGTGCCAGCAGGAGACTAGCGGGGGGCCTCCAAGAGACCCAGTACTTC.

This clonotype has a handful of counts. Since it is a stray read in a library aimed at alpha chains, this beta chain has a size that is not meaningful. This chain connects TRBV2 to TRBJ2-2, with no clear D. V lost 7 bases and J lost 3, with 9 bases in between. CDR3 length: 13 residues. Per germline, CDR1 SNHLY and CDR2 FYNNEI. This CDR3 reads CASTPRDTGELFF. CDR3 nucleotide sequence: TGTGCCAGCACCCCCCGCGACACCGGGGAGCTGTTTTTT.

This clonotype was seen ten or more times. This beta chain lies outside the target of a library built for alpha chains; its clone size means little. The rearrangement joins TRBV7-9 to TRBJ2-2; the match to TRBD2 covers 8 bases. Germline values: CDR1 SEHNR, CDR2 FQNEAQ (reference sequence). V trimming: 3 bases; J trimming: 5 bases; junction bases outside the gene matches: 2. The CDR3 runs to 14 residues. This CDR3 is CASSLGLETGELFF. DNA of the CDR3: TGTGCCAGCAGCTTGGGACTAGAAACCGGGGAGCTGTTTTTT.

In this sample, this clonotype turned up a few times. This beta chain slipped into a library made for alpha chains as a stray read, so its size is not meaningful. This chain links TRBV12-3 or TRBV12-4 with TRBJ1-2, with a weak D call TRBD1 (6 bases). This CDR3 comprises 16 residues. Trimming pared 4 bases from V and 0 bases from J, leaving 15 bases between. DNA for the CDR3: TGTGCCAGCAGTTCGACAGGTTTTCGAGCTAACTATGGCTACACCTTC. It translates to CASSSTGFRANYGYTF.

The sample holds many counts of this clonotype. This beta chain represents an off-target read in a library built for alpha chains; its size is of limited meaning. The rearrangement links TRBV6-2 or TRBV6-3 to TRBJ1-2; TRBD1 is a possible D gene (6 bases). Looked up from germline, CDR1 is MNHEY and CDR2 is SVGEGT. Trimming removed 0 bases at V and 4 bases at J, with 15 bases between. The CDR3 contains 16 residues. Here the CDR3 reads CASSYSNSDSTYGYTF. CDR3 DNA: TGTGCCAGCAGTTACTCGAATTCGGACAGCACCTATGGCTACACCTTC.

This clonotype showed up many times. The library was designed around alpha chains, so this beta chain is a stray read whose abundance carries little weight. This sequence joins TRBV14 and TRBJ2-3; D gene uncertain. Germline V gene lookup returns CDR1 SGHDN and CDR2 FVKESK. Trimming shortened V by 0 bases and J by 4 bases, and 11 bases separated the two germline ends. The CDR3 is 15 amino acids. In DNA form, the CDR3 reads TGTGCCAGCAGCCAAGATTGGAGTTCCCCAGATACGCAGTATTTT. Translating gives CASSQDWSSPDTQYF.

This clonotype has only a few counts. This beta chain turned up in a library designed for alpha chains; as an off-target read, its abundance says little. This chain uses TRBV18 with TRBJ2-6; D is perhaps TRBD1 (6 bases). CDR1 and CDR2 (germline): KGHSH, LQKENI. The CDR3 extends over 17 amino acids. V gave up 3 bases and J gave up 0 bases, with 12 bases separating them. The CDR3 spells CASSPYRAFSGANVLTF. The CDR3 DNA follows: TGTGCCAGCTCACCTTACAGGGCATTCTCTGGGGCCAACGTCCTGACTTTC.

This clonotype was recorded many times. Found in a library prepared for alpha chains, this beta chain is an off-target read, and its abundance has little meaning. The rearrangement uses TRBV7-3 and TRBJ2-2; possible D gene TRBD2, 5 bases. CDR1 is SGHTA, CDR2 FQGTGA, per germline. V shed 11 bases and J shed 1 base, with 14 bases lying between them. CDR3 length: 14 residues. The DNA of the CDR3 is TGTGCCTCACATGAGGGTTTGAACACCGGGGAGCTGTTTTTT. Translated: CASHEGLNTGELFF.

This clonotype was detected many times. This beta chain was picked up by a library intended for alpha chains and is off target, so its count carries little meaning. V and J are TRBV20-1 and TRBJ2-7; 9 bases fit TRBD1. CDR3 length: 13 amino acids. Trimming cost V 7 bases and J 4 bases; bases outside gene matches: 8. Germline V gives CDR1 DFQATT, CDR2 SNEGSKA (reference sequence). The CDR3 DNA reads as TGCAGTGTGAGTTGGACAGGGGCGTACGAGCAGTACTTC. This translates into CSVSWTGAYEQYF.

About this clonotype itself: This beta chain is an unintended read in a library built for alpha chains; its size means little. The chain links TRBV3-1 to TRBJ1-5; the match to TRBD1 covers 12 bases. Germline CDR1 reads LGHDT; CDR2 reads YNNKEL (reference sequence). The CDR3 runs 14 residues. The V and J ends lost 4 bases and 9 bases, in that order; junction bases with no gene match: 4. This CDR3 reads CASSPGTGGRPQHF. DNA for the CDR3: TGTGCCAGCAGCCCCGGGACAGGGGGCCGGCCCCAGCATTTT.

This clonotype was seen ten or more times. This beta chain turned up in a library designed for alpha chains; as an off-target read, its abundance says little. The V gene is TRBV29-1, the J gene TRBJ1-1; weak D call: TRBD1 (6 bases). This CDR3 spans 12 amino acids. Germline CDR1 SQVTM, CDR2 ANQGSEA. V was cut by 6 bases and J by 1 base, with 9 bases left in between. As DNA, the CDR3 is TGCAGCGTAGGGGGGTGGAACACTGAAGCTTTCTTT. Translated: CSVGGWNTEAFF.